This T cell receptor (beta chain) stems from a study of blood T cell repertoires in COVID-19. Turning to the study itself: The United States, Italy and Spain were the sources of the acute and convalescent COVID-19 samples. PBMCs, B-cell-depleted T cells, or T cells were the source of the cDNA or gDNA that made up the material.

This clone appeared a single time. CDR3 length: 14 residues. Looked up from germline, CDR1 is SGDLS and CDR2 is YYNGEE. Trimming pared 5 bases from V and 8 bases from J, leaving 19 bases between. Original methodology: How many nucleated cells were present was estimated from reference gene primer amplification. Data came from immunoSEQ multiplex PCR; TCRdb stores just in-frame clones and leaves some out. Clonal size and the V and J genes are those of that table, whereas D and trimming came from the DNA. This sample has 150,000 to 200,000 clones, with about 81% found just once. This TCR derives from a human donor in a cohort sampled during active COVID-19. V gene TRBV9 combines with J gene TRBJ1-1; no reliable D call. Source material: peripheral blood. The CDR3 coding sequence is TGTGCCAGCAGTCTCGCGCTATATGAGGGCGAAGCTTTCTTT. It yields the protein CASSLALYEGEAFF.